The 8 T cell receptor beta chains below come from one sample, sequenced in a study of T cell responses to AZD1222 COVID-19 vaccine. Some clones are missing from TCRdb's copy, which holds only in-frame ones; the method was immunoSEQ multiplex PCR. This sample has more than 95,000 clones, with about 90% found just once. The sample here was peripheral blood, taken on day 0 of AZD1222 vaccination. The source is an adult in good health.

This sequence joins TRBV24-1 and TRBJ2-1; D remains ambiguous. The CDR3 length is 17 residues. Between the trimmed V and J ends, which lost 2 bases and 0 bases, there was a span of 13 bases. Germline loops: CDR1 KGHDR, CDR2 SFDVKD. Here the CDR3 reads CATSDSRWGSSYNEQFF. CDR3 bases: TGTGCCACCAGTGATTCCCGGTGGGGTAGCTCCTACAATGAGCAGTTCTTC.

CDR3 nucleotide sequence: TGTGCCAGCAGCTTCGCCAGGTACAATGAGCAGTTCTTC. Its translation: CASSFARYNEQFF. The V call is TRBV7-9, the J call TRBJ2-1, with no clear D. Germline V gene data show CDR1 as SEHNR and CDR2 as FQNEAQ (reference sequence). The length of the CDR3 is 13 residues. Trimming pared 3 bases from V and 4 bases from J, leaving 7 bases between.

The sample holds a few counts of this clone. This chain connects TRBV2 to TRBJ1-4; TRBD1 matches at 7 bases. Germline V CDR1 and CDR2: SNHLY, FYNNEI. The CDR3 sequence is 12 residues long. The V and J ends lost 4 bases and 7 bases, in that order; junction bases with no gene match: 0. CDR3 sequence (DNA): TGTGCCAGCAGTGGGACAGGTGAAAAACTGTTTTTT. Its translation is CASSGTGEKLFF.

The CDR3 DNA is TGCGCCAGCAGGATCGATACAGGGTACAACACTGAAGCTTTCTTT. It is translated as CASRIDTGYNTEAFF. The rearrangement links TRBV5-1 to TRBJ1-1; a weak D match, TRBD1 (6 bases). Germline V gene data show CDR1 as SGHRS and CDR2 as YFSETQ. Between the trimmed V and J ends, which lost 5 bases and 2 bases, there was a span of 16 bases. This CDR3 contains 15 residues.

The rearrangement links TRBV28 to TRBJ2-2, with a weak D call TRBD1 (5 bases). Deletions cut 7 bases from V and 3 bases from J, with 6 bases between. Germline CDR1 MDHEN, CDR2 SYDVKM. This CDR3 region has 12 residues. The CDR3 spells CASKGYTGELFF. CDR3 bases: TGTGCCAGCAAGGGGTACACCGGGGAGCTGTTTTTT.

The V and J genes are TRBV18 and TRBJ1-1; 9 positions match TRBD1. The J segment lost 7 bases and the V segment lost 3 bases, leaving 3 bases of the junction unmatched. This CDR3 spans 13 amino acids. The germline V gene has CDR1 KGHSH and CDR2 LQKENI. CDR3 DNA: TGTGCCAGCTCACCTTGGACAGGGGTTGAAGCTTTCTTT. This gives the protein CASSPWTGVEAFF. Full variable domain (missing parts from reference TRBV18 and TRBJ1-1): NAGVMQNPRHLVRRRGQEARLRCSPMKGHSHVYWYRQLPEEGLKFMVYLQKENIIDESGMPKERFSAEFPKEGPSILRIQQVVRGDSAAYFCASSPWTGVEAFFGQGTRLTVV.

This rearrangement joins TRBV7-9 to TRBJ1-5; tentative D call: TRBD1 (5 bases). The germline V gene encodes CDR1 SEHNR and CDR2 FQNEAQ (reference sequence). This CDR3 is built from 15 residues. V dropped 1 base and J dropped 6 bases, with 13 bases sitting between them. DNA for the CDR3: TGTGCCAGCAGCTTAGAAGTGGGGGTAAGTCAGCCCCAGCATTTT. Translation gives CASSLEVGVSQPQHF.

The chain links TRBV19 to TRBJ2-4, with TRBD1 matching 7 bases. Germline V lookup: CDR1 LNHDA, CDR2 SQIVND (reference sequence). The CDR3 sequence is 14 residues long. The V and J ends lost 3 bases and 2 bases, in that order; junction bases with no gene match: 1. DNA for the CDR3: TGTGCCAGTAGTATGACAGGGACCAAAAACATTCAGTACTTC. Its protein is CASSMTGTKNIQYF.